This T cell receptor beta chain was recorded in a study of regulatory T cells in long-lasting Graves disease. V was cut by 5 bases and J by 8 bases, with 18 bases left in between. This CDR3 spans 14 amino acids. This clonotype has ten or more counts. Its antigen is unknown. As to time point: persistent/refractory GD, antithyroid drugs over 5 years with positive TRAb. Making the TCR library involved RNA that had been extracted from PBMCs. TCR beta libraries were built with iRepertoire HTBI primers and Arm-PCR of CDR3 regions. Per the original data handling: Sample data revealed about 60 TRBV and 14 TRBJ segments. A single record per CDR3 protein comes from TCRdb applying MiXCR to the multiplex PCR reads. TCRdb's processing, not the study's, gives the V and J calls here. The table includes around 340,000 distinct CDR3 sequences, about 20% detected once. Regarding the study as a whole: Persistent disease was associated with favored TRBV28 usage and with favored use of TRBJ1-2 and TRBJ2-5. Patients with persistent Graves' had lower TCR diversity than newly diagnosed patients.

The rearrangement links TRBV12-3 or TRBV12-4 to TRBJ1-2; perhaps TRBD1 as D (5 bases). The sequence came from a female donor with Graves disease. The sample here was peripheral blood mononuclear cells (PBMCs), taken when the disease was refractory, from a patient treated with antithyroid drugs. DNA of the CDR3: TGTGCCAGCAGTCCCTCGGGAGGGGCGGTGGGCTACACCTTC. Encoded protein: CASSPSGGAVGYTF.